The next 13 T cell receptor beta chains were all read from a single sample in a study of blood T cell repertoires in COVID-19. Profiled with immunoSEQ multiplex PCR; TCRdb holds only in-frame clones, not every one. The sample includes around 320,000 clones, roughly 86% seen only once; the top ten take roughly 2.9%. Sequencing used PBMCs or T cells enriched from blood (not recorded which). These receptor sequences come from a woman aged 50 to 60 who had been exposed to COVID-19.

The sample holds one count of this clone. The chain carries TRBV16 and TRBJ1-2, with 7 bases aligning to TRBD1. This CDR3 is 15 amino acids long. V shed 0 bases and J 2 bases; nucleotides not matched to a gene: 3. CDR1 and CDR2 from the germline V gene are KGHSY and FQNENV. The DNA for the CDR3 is TGTGCCAGCAGCCAATCCGACAGGGTGAACTATGGCTACACCTTC. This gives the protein CASSQSDRVNYGYTF.

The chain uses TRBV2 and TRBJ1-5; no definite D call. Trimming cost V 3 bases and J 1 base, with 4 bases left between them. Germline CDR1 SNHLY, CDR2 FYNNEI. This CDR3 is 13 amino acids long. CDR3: CASSDTSNQPQHF. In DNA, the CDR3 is TGTGCCAGCAGTGACACAAGCAATCAGCCCCAGCATTTT.

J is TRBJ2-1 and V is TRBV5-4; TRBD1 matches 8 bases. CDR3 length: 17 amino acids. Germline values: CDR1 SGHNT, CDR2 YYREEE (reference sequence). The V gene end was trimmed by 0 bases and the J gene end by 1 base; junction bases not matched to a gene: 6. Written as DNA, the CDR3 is TGTGCCAGCAGCTTGGCCTCAGGGGGCAGATCCTACAATGAGCAGTTCTTC. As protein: CASSLASGGRSYNEQFF. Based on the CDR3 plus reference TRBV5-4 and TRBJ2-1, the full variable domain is ETGVTQSPTHLIKTRGQQVTLRCSSQSGHNTVSWYQQALGQGPQFIFQYYREEENGRGNFPPRFSGLQFPNYSSELNVNALELDDSALYLCASSLASGGRSYNEQFFGPGTRLTVL.

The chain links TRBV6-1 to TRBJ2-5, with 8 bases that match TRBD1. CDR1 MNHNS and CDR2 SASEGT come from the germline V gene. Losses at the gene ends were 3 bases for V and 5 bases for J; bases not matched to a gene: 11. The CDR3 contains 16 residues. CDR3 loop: CASSDWTGRKEETQYF. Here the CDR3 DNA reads TGTGCCAGCAGTGATTGGACAGGGCGGAAGGAGGAGACCCAGTACTTC.

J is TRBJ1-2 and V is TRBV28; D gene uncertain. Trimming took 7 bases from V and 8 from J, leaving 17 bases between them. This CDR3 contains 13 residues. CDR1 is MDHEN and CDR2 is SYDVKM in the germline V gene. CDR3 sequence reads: CASTTGGVRGYTF. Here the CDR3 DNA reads TGTGCCAGCACCACGGGCGGGGTGCGAGGCTACACCTTC.

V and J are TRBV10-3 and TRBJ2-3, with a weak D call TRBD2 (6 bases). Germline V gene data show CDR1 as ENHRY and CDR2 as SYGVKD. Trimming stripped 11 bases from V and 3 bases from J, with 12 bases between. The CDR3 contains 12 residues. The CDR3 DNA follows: TGTGCCGCCGGGGGAGAGACAGATACGCAGTATTTT. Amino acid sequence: CAAGGETDTQYF.

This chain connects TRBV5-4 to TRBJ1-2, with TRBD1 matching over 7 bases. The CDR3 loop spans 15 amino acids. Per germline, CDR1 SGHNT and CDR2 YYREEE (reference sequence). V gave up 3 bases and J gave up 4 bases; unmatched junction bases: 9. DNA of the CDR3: TGTGCCAGCAGCTCGACGACAGGGAAGATCTATGGCTACACCTTC. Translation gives CASSSTTGKIYGYTF.

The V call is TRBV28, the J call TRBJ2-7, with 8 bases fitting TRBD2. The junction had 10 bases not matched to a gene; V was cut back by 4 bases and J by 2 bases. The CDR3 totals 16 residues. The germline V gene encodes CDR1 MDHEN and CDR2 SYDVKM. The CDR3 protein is CASSSTSTSGPYEQYF. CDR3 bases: TGTGCCAGCAGTTCAACTTCCACTAGCGGCCCCTACGAGCAGTACTTC.

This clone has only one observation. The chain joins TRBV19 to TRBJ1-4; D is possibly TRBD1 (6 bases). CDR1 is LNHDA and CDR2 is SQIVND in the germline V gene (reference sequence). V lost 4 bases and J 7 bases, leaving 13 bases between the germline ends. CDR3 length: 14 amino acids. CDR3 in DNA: TGTGCCAGTAGTACAATGACAGGACCTGAAAAACTGTTTTTT. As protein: CASSTMTGPEKLFF.

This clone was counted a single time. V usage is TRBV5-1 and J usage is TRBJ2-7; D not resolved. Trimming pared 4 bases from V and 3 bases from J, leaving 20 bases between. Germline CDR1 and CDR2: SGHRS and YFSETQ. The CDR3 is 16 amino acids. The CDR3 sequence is CASSPSLDDWIYEQYF. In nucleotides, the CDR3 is TGCGCCAGCAGCCCATCCCTAGACGACTGGATCTACGAGCAGTACTTC.

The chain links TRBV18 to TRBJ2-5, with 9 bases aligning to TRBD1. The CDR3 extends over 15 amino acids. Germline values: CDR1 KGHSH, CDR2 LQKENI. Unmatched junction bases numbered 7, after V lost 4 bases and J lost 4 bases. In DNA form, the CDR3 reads TGTGCCAGCTCACTATATGACAGGGGGAGAGAGACCCAGTACTTC. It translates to CASSLYDRGRETQYF.

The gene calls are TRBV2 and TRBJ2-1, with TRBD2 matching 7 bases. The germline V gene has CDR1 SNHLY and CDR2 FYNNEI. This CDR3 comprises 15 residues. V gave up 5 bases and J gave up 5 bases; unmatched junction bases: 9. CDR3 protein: CASSSMAGGNNEQFF. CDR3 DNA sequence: TGTGCCAGCAGTTCGATGGCCGGGGGGAACAATGAGCAGTTCTTC. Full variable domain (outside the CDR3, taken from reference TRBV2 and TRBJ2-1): EPEVTQTPSHQVTQMGQEVILRCVPISNHLYFYWYRQILGQKVEFLVSFYNNEISEKSEIFDDQFSVERPDGSNFTLKIRSTKLEDSAMYFCASSSMAGGNNEQFFGPGTRLTVL.

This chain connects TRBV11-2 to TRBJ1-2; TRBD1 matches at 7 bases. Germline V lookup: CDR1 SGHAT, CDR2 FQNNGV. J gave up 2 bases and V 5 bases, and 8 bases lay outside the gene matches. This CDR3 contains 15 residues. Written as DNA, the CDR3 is TGTGCCAGCAGCACCGACTGGACAGGAAACTATGGCTACACCTTC. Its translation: CASSTDWTGNYGYTF.